This TCR beta chain was sequenced in a study of T cell responses to AZD1222 COVID-19 vaccine. Findings and caveats of the study: Distributed over spike, vaccine-associated CD4 TCRs predominated at 160-218 and 743-854.

Pooling was applied to second doses at about 4 or about 12 weeks. This CDR3 is 15 amino acids long. To note about this clone: The target antigen is unknown.

Produced via immunoSEQ multiplex PCR; TCRdb's table is partial and in-frame only. The sample yields 140,000 to 150,000 clones, just over 90% seen once. The clonotype originates from an adult who received the AZD1222 COVID-19 vaccine. The genes are TRBV21-1 and TRBJ1-1. TRBV21-1 is a pseudogene. This sample comprised peripheral blood, obtained 28 days after the second AZD1222 dose. The DNA for the CDR3 is TGTGCCAGCAGCGATTCCAGTTCTCGGTGGACTGAAGCTTTCTTT. Protein: CASSDSSSRWTEAFF.